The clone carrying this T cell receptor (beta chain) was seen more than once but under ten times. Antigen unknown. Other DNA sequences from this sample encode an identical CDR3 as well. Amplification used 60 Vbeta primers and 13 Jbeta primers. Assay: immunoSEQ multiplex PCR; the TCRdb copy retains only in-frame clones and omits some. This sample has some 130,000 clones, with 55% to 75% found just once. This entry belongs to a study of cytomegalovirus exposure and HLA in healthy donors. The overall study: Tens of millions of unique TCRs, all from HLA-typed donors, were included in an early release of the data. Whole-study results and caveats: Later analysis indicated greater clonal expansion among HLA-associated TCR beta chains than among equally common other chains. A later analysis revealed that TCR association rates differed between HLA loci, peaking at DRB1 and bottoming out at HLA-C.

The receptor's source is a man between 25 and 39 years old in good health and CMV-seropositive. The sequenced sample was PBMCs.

CDR3 nucleotides: TGTGCCAGCGGGACAGGAGCTAACTATGGCTACACCTTC. This gives the protein CASGTGANYGYTF. This rearrangement joins TRBV2 to TRBJ1-2, with 8 bases fitting TRBD1. The CDR3 covers 13 residues. In germline, CDR1 is SNHLY, CDR2 FYNNEI. Germline trimming cut 8 bases from V and 0 bases from J; bases unmatched to any gene: 2.